The source of this T cell receptor (beta chain) is a study of control samples from healthy donors and cancer patients. Repertoires were generated with immunoSEQ multiplex PCR, while TCRdb's copy carries only in-frame clones and drops some. The profile shows about 69,000 clones, about nine tenths of them singletons. This CDR3 has 17 residues. Trimming took off 1 base at V and 4 bases at J, with 18 bases between the two ends. CDR1 and CDR2 (germline): KGHSH, LQKENI. This receptor was identified in a man between 60 and 75 years old with lung cancer. V gene TRBV18 combines with J gene TRBJ2-3; D call uncertain. Sequencing input: PBMCs. The chain's CDR3 is CASSPLVGFGTADTQYF. In DNA form, the CDR3 reads TGTGCCAGCTCACCACTGGTTGGCTTCGGTACGGCAGATACGCAGTATTTT.